The source of this T cell receptor beta chain is a study of radiotherapy plus CTLA-4 blockade in lung cancer (dated by TCRdb to the late 2010s). Notes on the research overall: Among the enrolled patients, around 17% had an objective response, and 31% reached disease control.

Libraries were constructed by the immunoSEQ multiplex PCR assay. The immuneACCESS repertoire file appears here via TCRdb, limited to in-frame rearrangements. These files lack a portion of the clones; in checked studies, under half of the deficit traces to unresolved V genes, and the cause of the others is not known. The sample table records roughly 73,000 clones; roughly 84% of these occur just once. Clones ranked in the top ten supply 35% to 50% of the sample. The study tested focal radiation therapy combined with CTLA-4 blockade (ipilimumab) in patients with chemo-refractory metastatic non-small-cell lung cancer. As concerns this clone: Which antigen it targets is not known. The input lacks base qualities; no much larger clone sits a single base away.

The paper as a whole reports these results and caveats: The strongest predictors of response were reported to be early dynamic shifts in blood T cell clones along with a rise in serum interferon-beta following radiation. After treatment with radiotherapy and ipilimumab, TCR clones that came from tumors expanded in the peripheral blood.

From its cysteine to its phenylalanine, the CDR3 spans 14 amino acids. Just the 42-base CDR3 DNA is kept, in frame starting at base 1. The germline ends are 9 bases apart after V is trimmed by 0 bases and J by 4 bases. CDR1 MNHNY and CDR2 SVGAGI are derived from the germline V gene (reference sequence). This material consisted of peripheral blood, taken from a patient treated with radiotherapy plus ipilimumab. In this chain, TRBV6-6 is recombined with TRBJ1-2, with no reliable assignment of the D segment. The sequence derives from a human donor with non-small cell lung cancer that progressed on radiotherapy plus ipilimumab. The DNA reads TGTGCCAGCAGTTACTCAAGGTTGCTCTATGGCTACACCTTC. It specifies CASSYSRLLYGYTF.